The next 21 T cell receptor beta chains were all read from a single sample in a study of T-cell reconstitution after alpha-beta-depleted transplantation in children. Preparation of the TCRbeta library was carried out with unique molecular identifiers. Via MiXCR, TCRdb re-called the PCR reads, giving one row per CDR3 protein. The profile shows 450,000 to 700,000 distinct CDR3 sequences, 25% to 30% of them singletons. The sequencing used PBMCs, collected before TCRalphabeta/CD19-depleted stem cell transplant. These receptors were taken from a boy less than two years old with Wiskott-Aldrich syndrome, due to receive a stem cell transplant.

This clonotype showed up just a few times. The V and J genes are TRBV29-1 and TRBJ1-1; 12 positions agree with TRBD1. The germline V gene encodes CDR1 SQVTM and CDR2 ANQGSEA. The CDR3 loop spans 13 amino acids. V was pared by 5 bases and J by 6 bases, with 4 bases of the junction left unmatched. The CDR3 reads CSVPGQGASEAFF. The CDR3 bases are TGCAGCGTTCCGGGACAGGGGGCCTCTGAAGCTTTCTTT.

The V gene is TRBV5-1, the J gene TRBJ2-1, with TRBD2 matching 9 bases. CDR1 SGHRS and CDR2 YFSETQ come from the germline V gene. After removal of 4 bases from V and 4 bases from J, the junction contained 9 bases not matched to a gene. The CDR3 contains 16 residues. For the CDR3, the DNA is TGCGCCAGCAGCCCCGTGGTACTAGCGGGTTACAATGAGCAGTTCTTC. Translation gives CASSPVVLAGYNEQFF.

This clonotype was detected a few times. V is TRBV29-1 and J is TRBJ2-7, with D maybe TRBD1 (6 bases). V gave up 0 bases and J gave up 2 bases, with 14 bases separating them. The CDR3 is 15 amino acids. CDR1 is SQVTM, CDR2 ANQGSEA, per germline. CDR3 sequence: CSVEDKQGTAYEQYF. In DNA, the CDR3 is TGCAGCGTTGAAGATAAACAGGGTACTGCCTACGAGCAGTACTTC.

This clonotype was seen many times. The V and J genes are TRBV5-1 and TRBJ1-3; D not certain. The V end lost 0 bases, the J end lost 0 bases, and 19 bases lay between the germline ends. This CDR3 is built from 19 residues. Germline values: CDR1 SGHRS, CDR2 YFSETQ. The DNA for the CDR3 is TGCGCCAGCAGCTTGGACAGCCGTACTCCTTTGGACTCTGGAAACACCATATATTTT. It encodes CASSLDSRTPLDSGNTIYF.

This chain uses TRBV5-5 with TRBJ2-1; tentative D call: TRBD2 (6 bases). V was pared by 1 base and J by 0 bases, with 11 bases between. Germline V gene sequence: CDR1 SGHKS, CDR2 YYEKEE (reference sequence). The CDR3 is made up of 16 amino acids. CDR3 sequence reads: CASSLRTTISYNEQFF. The DNA for the CDR3 is TGTGCCAGCAGCTTGCGGACTACCATCTCCTACAATGAGCAGTTCTTC.

This clonotype was seen only a few times. This chain joins TRBV28 and TRBJ2-3; 13 bases align to TRBD2. V was pared by 3 bases and J by 5 bases, with 8 bases of the junction left unmatched. The CDR3 runs 17 residues. Germline CDR1 is MDHEN and CDR2 is SYDVKM. This CDR3 reads CASSFRTSGSDEDTQYF. CDR3 sequence (DNA): TGTGCCAGCAGTTTTCGGACTAGCGGGAGTGATGAAGATACGCAGTATTTT.

V and J are TRBV20-1 and TRBJ2-3; D is possibly TRBD1 or TRBD2 (5 bases each). Germline CDR1 and CDR2: DFQATT and SNEGSKA (reference sequence). Trimming removed 1 base from V and 5 bases from J, with 10 bases in between. This CDR3 has 13 residues. CDR3 nucleotide sequence: TGCAGTGCTAGAGGTCAGGGAGTAGATACGCAGTATTTT. Translating it yields CSARGQGVDTQYF.

This clonotype was counted only a few times. V gene TRBV27 combines with J gene TRBJ2-7; 10 bases are a match to TRBD1. J was trimmed by 3 bases and V by 6 bases; bases with no gene match: 5. There are 14 residues in the CDR3. CDR1 and CDR2 (germline): MNHEY, SMNVEV (reference sequence). The CDR3 nucleotides are TGTGCCAGCAGGGGACAGGGGCGTCGCTACGAGCAGTACTTC. Its translation: CASRGQGRRYEQYF.

This clonotype has more than one count but fewer than ten. The chain has TRBV6-5 and TRBJ2-1, with D perhaps matching TRBD2 (6 bases). This CDR3 comprises 16 residues. CDR1 is MNHEY, CDR2 SVGAGI, per germline. The V end was cut by 5 bases, the J end by 4 bases, with 18 bases between. As DNA, the CDR3 is TGTGCCAGCAGTAATTGGACTAACCCATTTTACAATGAGCAGTTCTTC. It encodes CASSNWTNPFYNEQFF.

This clonotype was counted between two and nine times. This chain links TRBV3-1 with TRBJ2-1; 10 nucleotides match TRBD2. Per the germline V gene, CDR1 is LGHDT and CDR2 is YNNKEL (reference sequence). V was clipped by 4 bases and J by 5 bases; unmatched bases: 8. The CDR3 totals 16 residues. The CDR3 nucleotides are TGTGCCAGCAGCCTACCGAAGGGACTAGCGCACAATGAGCAGTTCTTC. This translates into CASSLPKGLAHNEQFF.

This clonotype was detected a few times. The gene calls are TRBV20-1 and TRBJ2-5, with 7 nucleotides matching TRBD2. The trim removed 0 bases at V and 1 base at J, leaving 2 bases unmatched. Germline CDR1 is DFQATT and CDR2 is SNEGSKA (reference sequence). The CDR3 is made up of 14 amino acids. The CDR3, as DNA: TGCAGTGCTAGAGATTCGGGGGGCCAAGAGACCCAGTACTTC. It codes for CSARDSGGQETQYF.

V is TRBV4-2 and J is TRBJ2-3, with 8 bases lining up with TRBD2. This CDR3 region has 15 residues. With 4 bases clipped from V and 4 bases from J, the junction kept 7 bases outside the gene matches. From germline, CDR1 is LGHNA and CDR2 YNFKEQ. CDR3 in DNA: TGTGCCAGCAGCCTTAGGACTAGCCCGTCAGATACGCAGTATTTT. It yields the protein CASSLRTSPSDTQYF.

The sample holds a few counts of this clonotype. CDR3 DNA sequence: TGTGCCAGCACCGACAACAGGGAGGTTAAGTACTTC. Translating gives CASTDNREVKYF. The rearrangement joins TRBV27 to TRBJ2-7, with D tentatively TRBD1 or TRBD2 (6 bases each). V lost 7 bases and J lost 11, with 18 bases in between. This CDR3 is built from 12 residues. From germline, CDR1 is MNHEY and CDR2 SMNVEV (reference sequence).

J is TRBJ1-5 and V is TRBV21-1; the table's D call, TRBD1, was not checked against the DNA. TRBV21-1 is termed a pseudogene. The CDR3 has 14 amino acids. This chain's CDR3 is CARQTGGSNQPQHF. CDR3 DNA sequence: TGTGCCAGACAGACTGGGGGAAGCAATCAGCCCCAGCATTTT.

This clonotype has a handful of counts. The V and J genes are TRBV7-9 and TRBJ2-1; 11 nucleotides match TRBD1. This CDR3 is 16 amino acids long. J was trimmed by 6 bases and V by 5 bases; bases with no gene match: 9. Germline V gene lookup returns CDR1 SEHNR and CDR2 FQNEAQ (reference sequence). The DNA of the CDR3 is TGTGCCAGCAGCCCTAGCGGGACAGGGGGTGCCAATGAGCAGTTCTTC. Translated: CASSPSGTGGANEQFF.

The rearrangement links TRBV10-3 to TRBJ2-3, with 7 bases matching TRBD2. Trimming cost V 7 bases and J 4 bases; bases outside gene matches: 8. In germline, CDR1 is ENHRY, CDR2 SYGVKD. This CDR3 comprises 14 residues. The chain's CDR3 is CAINAGELADTQYF. The DNA of the CDR3 is TGTGCCATCAACGCGGGAGAGCTGGCAGATACGCAGTATTTT.

The V gene is TRBV11-2, the J gene TRBJ2-2; 12 nucleotides line up with TRBD2. CDR3 size: 16 residues. Germline V CDR1 and CDR2: SGHAT, FQNNGV. Germline trimming cut 6 bases from V and 2 bases from J; bases unmatched to any gene: 4. DNA for the CDR3: TGTGCCAGCAGTAAGACTAGCGGGAGAAACACCGGGGAGCTGTTTTTT. Encoded protein: CASSKTSGRNTGELFF.

The chain employs TRBV6-5 and TRBJ2-3; possible D gene TRBD2, 6 bases. The CDR3 consists of 16 residues. Trimming took off 4 bases at V and 5 bases at J, with 19 bases between the two ends. From germline, CDR1 is MNHEY and CDR2 SVGAGI. The chain's CDR3 is CASSFLSVGGGDTQYF. Written as DNA, the CDR3 is TGTGCCAGCAGTTTCCTTAGCGTCGGGGGTGGAGATACGCAGTATTTT.

This clonotype was picked up a small number of times. This rearrangement joins TRBV10-1 to TRBJ2-1; tentatively, D is TRBD2 (6 bases). CDR1 is WNHNN, CDR2 SYGVQD, per germline (reference sequence). This CDR3 contains 12 residues. V lost 6 bases, J lost 9 bases, and 12 bases lay in between. This CDR3 is CASRTKGGEQFF. DNA of the CDR3: TGCGCCAGCAGGACCAAGGGAGGTGAGCAGTTCTTC.

This clonotype was counted a few times. The rearrangement links TRBV7-3 to TRBJ2-1; 10 bases are shared with TRBD2. There are 15 residues in the CDR3. V gave up 5 bases and J gave up 3 bases; unmatched junction bases: 4. Germline-derived CDR1 and CDR2 are SGHTA and FQGTGA. CDR3 bases: TGTGCCAGCAGCATCGGACTAGCGGTCTACAATGAGCAGTTCTTC. It translates to CASSIGLAVYNEQFF.

The chain employs TRBV29-1 and TRBJ1-1, with a weak D call TRBD1 (6 bases). Germline V CDR1 and CDR2: SQVTM, ANQGSEA. V lost 4 bases, J lost 1 base, and 16 bases lay in between. The CDR3 extends over 15 amino acids. The DNA for the CDR3 is TGCAGCGTTGGCCTCAGACAGGATGGGAACACTGAAGCTTTCTTT. It codes for CSVGLRQDGNTEAFF.